Listed here are 32 T cell receptor beta chains from one sample, sequenced in a study of blood T cell repertoires in COVID-19. TCRdb keeps only in-frame clones here, not all; method: immunoSEQ multiplex PCR. The sample carries about 200,000 clones, roughly 90% recorded once. Source material: PBMCs or T cells enriched from blood (not recorded which). Receptor source: a woman between 18 and 29 years old who had recovered from COVID-19.

V usage is TRBV9 and J usage is TRBJ2-1; D gene unclear. This CDR3 has 14 amino acids. Germline assignment: CDR1 SGDLS and CDR2 YYNGEE. Trimming cost V 4 bases and J 5 bases, with 13 bases left between them. CDR3 nucleotide sequence: TGTGCCAGCAGCCCGGATGTGGGCGACAATGAGCAGTTCTTC. It yields the protein CASSPDVGDNEQFF.

The CDR3 protein is CASSTGQGGDTQYF. The CDR3 region has the DNA TGCGCCAGCAGCACCGGACAGGGCGGAGATACGCAGTATTTT. J is TRBJ2-3 and V is TRBV5-1; 8 positions match TRBD1. V lost 4 bases, J lost 5 bases, and 6 bases stayed unmatched. The length of the CDR3 is 14 residues. The germline gives CDR1 SGHRS, CDR2 YFSETQ.

The chain links TRBV15 to TRBJ1-2; the D gene is possibly TRBD1 (6 bases). V was pared by 0 bases and J by 6 bases, with 17 bases between. CDR1 LNHNV and CDR2 YYDKDF come from the germline V gene (reference sequence). This CDR3 comprises 16 residues. The CDR3 sequence: CATSRDIGNRADGYTF. CDR3 in DNA: TGTGCCACCAGCAGAGACATCGGCAACAGGGCCGATGGCTACACCTTC.

V usage is TRBV11-2 and J usage is TRBJ2-2; 13 nucleotides align to TRBD2. The V and J ends lost 5 bases and 7 bases, in that order; junction bases with no gene match: 4. The CDR3 is 15 amino acids. Germline loops: CDR1 SGHAT, CDR2 FQNNGV. The CDR3 sequence: CASSPRLAGGGELFF. CDR3 coding DNA: TGTGCCAGCAGCCCTAGACTAGCGGGGGGCGGGGAGCTGTTTTTT.

The CDR3 coding sequence is TGTGCCAGCAAGACAGCCTCCCTTCAGGTCACTGAAGCTTTCTTT. Its translation is CASKTASLQVTEAFF. This rearrangement joins TRBV6-5 to TRBJ1-1; D possibly corresponds to TRBD1 (5 bases). The CDR3 loop spans 15 amino acids. Trimming shortened V by 7 bases and J by 4 bases, and 19 bases separated the two germline ends. The germline CDR1 and CDR2 sequences are MNHEY and SVGAGI.

The chain links TRBV5-1 to TRBJ1-1; D is undetermined. The V end was cut by 0 bases, the J end by 3 bases, with 6 bases between. This CDR3 spans 13 amino acids. Germline lookup yields CDR1 SGHRS and CDR2 YFSETQ. The CDR3 region is CASSLAQDTEAFF. CDR3 bases: TGCGCCAGCAGCTTGGCCCAGGACACTGAAGCTTTCTTT.

This chain links TRBV2 with TRBJ1-4, with 7 bases aligning to TRBD1. Germline values: CDR1 SNHLY, CDR2 FYNNEI. The V gene end was trimmed by 6 bases and the J gene end by 5 bases; junction bases not matched to a gene: 15. This CDR3 spans 17 amino acids. The CDR3 DNA follows: TGTGCCAGCAGCGAGGAGACGCCTCAGGGGGTCAATGAAAAACTGTTTTTT. As protein: CASSEETPQGVNEKLFF.

The CDR3 loop is CASSLIQNTEAFF. The CDR3 DNA reads TGTGCCAGCAGCTTGATACAGAACACTGAAGCTTTCTTT. The chain combines TRBV5-6 with TRBJ1-1; D gene uncertain. The CDR3 is 13 amino acids. From germline, CDR1 is SGHDT and CDR2 YYEEEE. V shed 1 base and J shed 1 base, with 5 bases lying between them.

J is TRBJ2-3 and V is TRBV7-3; D gene uncertain. Germline CDR1 reads SGHTA; CDR2 reads FQGTGA. The CDR3 spans 11 residues. Trimming shortened V by 5 bases and J by 3 bases, and 3 bases separated the two germline ends. DNA of the CDR3: TGTGCCAGCAGCCAGACAGATACGCAGTATTTT. Amino acids: CASSQTDTQYF.

This chain uses TRBV10-1 with TRBJ1-1; 7 bases agree with TRBD1. Unmatched junction bases numbered 8, after V lost 3 bases and J lost 4 bases. The CDR3 spans 15 residues. CDR1 WNHNN and CDR2 SYGVQD come from the germline V gene (reference sequence). The CDR3 reads CASSDRTGWGTEAFF. Written as DNA, the CDR3 is TGCGCCAGCAGTGACAGGACAGGATGGGGCACTGAAGCTTTCTTT.

The rearrangement links TRBV28 to TRBJ1-2; 7 bases map to TRBD1. Germline loops: CDR1 MDHEN, CDR2 SYDVKM. V gave up 7 bases and J gave up 1 base; unmatched junction bases: 3. The CDR3 consists of 13 residues. CDR3 loop: CASTQGDNYGYTF. CDR3 in DNA: TGTGCCAGCACCCAGGGGGATAACTATGGCTACACCTTC.

The gene calls are TRBV30 and TRBJ1-2; D is ambiguous. The germline gives CDR1 GTSNPN, CDR2 SVGIG (reference sequence). The CDR3 runs to 13 residues. Trimming removed 0 bases from V and 9 bases from J, with 14 bases in between. This CDR3 reads CAWSVAGPGSYTF. The CDR3 DNA reads TGTGCCTGGAGTGTGGCTGGGCCGGGGAGCTACACCTTC.

The rearrangement links TRBV20-1 to TRBJ2-3; D is uncertain. Trimming left V 6 bases short and J 5 bases short, with 9 bases between. From germline, CDR1 is DFQATT and CDR2 SNEGSKA (reference sequence). This CDR3 is 11 amino acids long. This CDR3 reads CSALRGDTQYF. The CDR3 DNA is TGCAGTGCCCTGAGAGGAGATACGCAGTATTTT.

The chain recombines TRBV6-6 with TRBJ1-6, with 8 bases identical to TRBD1. The V gene end was trimmed by 6 bases and the J gene end by 10 bases; junction bases not matched to a gene: 11. This CDR3 contains 15 residues. Germline CDR1 and CDR2: MNHNY and SVGAGI (reference sequence). As DNA, the CDR3 is TGTGCCAGCAGCCCGACGGACAGGGCCGGGTCACCCCTCCACTTT. The encoded protein is CASSPTDRAGSPLHF.

The V call is TRBV11-2, the J call TRBJ2-2; D is possibly TRBD2 (5 bases). The CDR3 totals 16 residues. Germline CDR1 and CDR2: SGHAT and FQNNGV. The V end was cut by 5 bases, the J end by 5 bases, with 18 bases between. CDR3 bases: TGTGCCAGCAGCCACGGACTGTATGACCAAACCGGGGAGCTGTTTTTT. It yields the protein CASSHGLYDQTGELFF.

The chain has TRBV12-3 or TRBV12-4 and TRBJ1-2; no reliable D call. Deletions cut 3 bases from V and 8 bases from J, with 10 bases between. There are 12 residues in the CDR3. The CDR3 DNA is TGTGCCAGCAGTTTCTCCCTGCAGGGCTACACCTTC. Translation gives CASSFSLQGYTF.

The chain uses TRBV9 and TRBJ2-7, with D perhaps matching TRBD1 (6 bases). Between the trimmed V and J ends, which lost 4 bases and 1 base, there was a span of 18 bases. CDR1 and CDR2 (germline): SGDLS, YYNGEE. The CDR3 is 16 amino acids. The CDR3 here is CASSFKGGQRSYEQYF. The CDR3 bases are TGTGCCAGCAGCTTTAAAGGGGGACAAAGGTCCTACGAGCAGTACTTC.

V is TRBV11-2 and J is TRBJ2-5; tentatively, D is TRBD2 (5 bases). The CDR3 totals 14 residues. Germline values: CDR1 SGHAT, CDR2 FQNNGV. V lost 4 bases and J 3 bases, leaving 12 bases between the germline ends. CDR3 amino acids: CASSSYFGEETQYF. The CDR3 coding sequence is TGTGCCAGCAGCTCCTACTTCGGGGAAGAGACCCAGTACTTC.

The chain carries TRBV28 and TRBJ1-2; 7 bases line up with TRBD1. CDR1 and CDR2 from the germline V gene are MDHEN and SYDVKM. This CDR3 spans 15 amino acids. After removal of 11 bases from V and 2 bases from J, the junction contained 14 bases not matched to a gene. CDR3 amino acids: CAGGTGTASNYGYTF. DNA for the CDR3: TGTGCCGGGGGAACCGGGACAGCCTCGAACTATGGCTACACCTTC.

V and J are TRBV19 and TRBJ1-5, with no clear D. This CDR3 region has 15 residues. The ends were cut back, 3 bases at V and 4 bases at J, with 13 bases in the middle. CDR1 and CDR2 (germline): LNHDA, SQIVND (reference sequence). DNA for the CDR3: TGTGCCAGTAGTATTTGGGCCGAGGGAAATCAGCCCCAGCATTTT. Encoded protein: CASSIWAEGNQPQHF.

This rearrangement joins TRBV30 to TRBJ2-5, with D maybe TRBD1 (6 bases). The germline CDR1 and CDR2 sequences are GTSNPN and SVGIG (reference sequence). Deletions cut 5 bases from V and 5 bases from J, with 18 bases between. This CDR3 has 14 amino acids. The CDR3 sequence: CAWAPGHQGETQYF. DNA for the CDR3: TGTGCCTGGGCCCCGGGACATCAAGGGGAGACCCAGTACTTC. The full variable domain, completed using reference TRBV30 and TRBJ2-5, is SQTIHQWPATLVQPVGSPLSLECTVEGTSNPNLYWYRQAAGRGLQLLFYSVGIGQISSEVPQNLSASRPQDRQFILSSKKLLLSDSGFYLCAWAPGHQGETQYFGPGTRLLVL.

The chain has TRBV28 and TRBJ1-2, with 9 bases fitting TRBD1. Germline CDR1 reads MDHEN; CDR2 reads SYDVKM. V shed 4 bases, J shed 5 bases, and the junction held 8 bases outside the gene matches. The CDR3 sequence is 15 residues long. The CDR3 protein is CASSWKDRGLYGYTF. The DNA of the CDR3 is TGTGCCAGCAGTTGGAAGGACAGGGGCCTTTATGGCTACACCTTC.

This clone was counted a single time. The CDR3 here is CASTEGLAGDNEQFF. Written as DNA, the CDR3 is TGTGCCAGCACCGAAGGACTAGCGGGGGACAATGAGCAGTTCTTC. The chain has TRBV6-5 and TRBJ2-1; 13 positions match TRBD2. The V and J ends lost 7 bases and 5 bases, in that order; junction bases with no gene match: 5. This CDR3 has 15 amino acids. Germline values: CDR1 MNHEY, CDR2 SVGAGI.

V usage is TRBV5-1 and J usage is TRBJ1-4; D is unclear. The CDR3 loop spans 12 amino acids. Trimming left V 5 bases short and J 12 bases short, with 14 bases between. The V gene's germline CDR1 is SGHRS and CDR2 YFSETQ. The CDR3 sequence is CASRSNPGELFF. As DNA, the CDR3 is TGCGCCAGCAGATCAAACCCCGGGGAACTGTTTTTT.

This chain uses TRBV28 with TRBJ1-2; 9 bases agree with TRBD1. From germline, CDR1 is MDHEN and CDR2 SYDVKM. V dropped 5 bases and J dropped 0; count of bases not matched to a gene: 10. CDR3 size: 17 residues. The CDR3 reads CASSTGGLDPPNYGYTF. In DNA form, the CDR3 reads TGTGCCAGCAGTACAGGGGGCTTAGATCCCCCTAACTATGGCTACACCTTC.

The genes are TRBV5-5 and TRBJ2-6, with 8 bases aligning to TRBD1. Germline assignment: CDR1 SGHKS and CDR2 YYEKEE (reference sequence). The CDR3 consists of 17 residues. Unmatched junction bases numbered 6, after V lost 4 bases and J lost 0 bases. The CDR3 bases are TGTGCCAGCAGCATCGACAGGGGCATCTCTGGGGCCAACGTCCTGACTTTC. Translated, it gives CASSIDRGISGANVLTF.

The chain is built from TRBV10-3 and TRBJ2-3; tentatively, D is TRBD2 (5 bases). Germline CDR1 is ENHRY and CDR2 is SYGVKD. CDR3 length: 16 residues. V lost 0 bases, J lost 4 bases, and 14 bases lay in between. CDR3 amino acids: CAISESEGPGADTQYF. In DNA, the CDR3 is TGTGCCATCAGTGAGTCTGAAGGGCCCGGGGCAGATACGCAGTATTTT.

This CDR3 reads CASSLQGQDRAFF. The CDR3 nucleotides read TGTGCCAGCAGTCTCCAGGGACAGGACCGGGCTTTCTTT. The rearrangement joins TRBV2 to TRBJ1-1, with 8 bases aligning to TRBD1. Germline V lookup: CDR1 SNHLY, CDR2 FYNNEI. The CDR3 has 13 residues. With V trimmed by 5 bases and J by 11 bases, 10 bases remained unmatched.

The chain is built from TRBV19 and TRBJ2-2; 9 nucleotides agree with TRBD1. The trim removed 7 bases at V and 3 bases at J, leaving 6 bases unmatched. From germline, CDR1 is LNHDA and CDR2 SQIVND (reference sequence). The CDR3 runs 15 residues. The CDR3, as DNA: TGTGCCAGTAAAGAGGGACAGGGAGACACCGGGGAGCTGTTTTTT. Protein sequence: CASKEGQGDTGELFF. Full variable domain (outside the CDR3, taken from reference TRBV19 and TRBJ2-2): DGGITQSPKYLFRKEGQNVTLSCEQNLNHDAMYWYRQDPGQGLRLIYYSQIVNDFQKGDIAEGYSVSREKKESFPLTVTSAQKNPTAFYLCASKEGQGDTGELFFGEGSRLTVL.

This clone was counted ten times or more. The chain couples TRBV14 to TRBJ1-6; maybe TRBD1 (5 bases). This CDR3 is built from 15 residues. Germline V lookup: CDR1 SGHDN, CDR2 FVKESK. The V end was cut by 0 bases, the J end by 10 bases, with 13 bases between. In nucleotides, the CDR3 is TGTGCCAGCAGCCAAGAAGGGCAGGGTAGATCACCCCTCCACTTT. This encodes CASSQEGQGRSPLHF.

The count of this clone is one. The V gene is TRBV5-1, the J gene TRBJ2-1; TRBD2 is a possible D gene (7 bases). The V gene lost 0 bases and the J gene lost 1 base, with 11 bases spanning the gap. Germline V gives CDR1 SGHRS, CDR2 YFSETQ. The CDR3 extends over 16 amino acids. This CDR3 is CASSLDAGASYNEQFF. CDR3 DNA sequence: TGCGCCAGCAGCTTGGATGCGGGGGCGTCCTACAATGAGCAGTTCTTC.

The chain uses TRBV19 and TRBJ2-2, with a possible D match to TRBD2 (5 bases). Germline V gives CDR1 LNHDA, CDR2 SQIVND (reference sequence). V lost 5 bases and J 5 bases, leaving 6 bases between the germline ends. The CDR3 is 12 amino acids. The CDR3 reads CASSAGTGELFF. As DNA, the CDR3 is TGTGCCAGTAGTGCGGGTACCGGGGAGCTGTTTTTT.